A single sample gave rise to the 21 T cell receptor beta chains below, sequenced in a study of chemoradiotherapy in HPV16-positive cancers. Assay used: immunoSEQ multiplex PCR; TCRdb lists only in-frame clones, some missing. The sample lists about 35,000 clones; around 77% were seen once. The sequencing here drew on blood, taken from a patient who underwent chemoradiotherapy. The receptors stem from a human donor with HPV-associated anogenital cancer.

The chain has TRBV6-6 and TRBJ1-3; 10 bases fit TRBD1. CDR1 MNHNY and CDR2 SVGAGI come from the germline V gene (reference sequence). The CDR3 consists of 16 residues. The V segment lost 0 bases and the J segment 3 bases; nucleotides outside the gene matches: 2. The CDR3 bases are TGTGCCAGCAGTTACTCGGGACAGGGGTTTGGAAACACCATATATTTT. It is translated as CASSYSGQGFGNTIYF.

This clone appeared a few times. The genes are TRBV7-9 and TRBJ2-7; D possibly uses TRBD1 or TRBD2 (5 bases each). The CDR3 consists of 15 residues. From germline, CDR1 is SEHNR and CDR2 FQNEAQ (reference sequence). V lost 5 bases to trimming and J lost 0 bases, with 14 bases between them. The CDR3 region is CASSAPGPSSYEQYF. CDR3 in DNA: TGTGCCAGCAGCGCTCCGGGACCGAGCTCCTACGAGCAGTACTTC.

The CDR3 coding sequence is TGTGCCTGGAGCCCCTTGACAAGGCGCAATCAGCCCCAGCATTTT. Its translation: CAWSPLTRRNQPQHF. This sequence joins TRBV30 and TRBJ1-5; no clear D gene. This CDR3 has 15 residues. Germline CDR1 and CDR2: GTSNPN and SVGIG (reference sequence). Trimming left V 3 bases short and J 2 bases short, with 14 bases between.

This rearrangement joins TRBV5-1 to TRBJ1-5; no firm D call. V was shortened by 1 base and J by 2 bases, with 4 bases between the two germline ends. The CDR3 loop spans 13 amino acids. Germline V gene sequence: CDR1 SGHRS, CDR2 YFSETQ. The DNA of the CDR3 is TGCGCCAGCAGCTTGTCGGGCAATCAGCCCCAGCATTTT. Protein: CASSLSGNQPQHF.

The chain joins TRBV7-3 to TRBJ2-2; possibly TRBD1 for D (6 bases). Trimming took 3 bases from V and 2 from J, leaving 19 bases between them. CDR1 and CDR2 from the germline V gene are SGHTA and FQGTGA. The CDR3 spans 18 residues. Here the CDR3 DNA reads TGTGCCAGCAGCTTTGAGTCGACAGGAAACCTTAACACCGGGGAGCTGTTTTTT. Its protein product is CASSFESTGNLNTGELFF.

This CDR3 reads CASSPSYEGQKLFF. The DNA for the CDR3 is TGTGCCAGCTCACCATCATATGAGGGTCAAAAACTGTTTTTT. The rearrangement links TRBV18 to TRBJ1-4; D is ambiguous. Germline-derived CDR1 and CDR2 are KGHSH and LQKENI. This CDR3 has 14 amino acids. The V end was cut by 2 bases, the J end by 9 bases, with 13 bases between.

This clone was observed a few times. The chain recombines TRBV7-8 with TRBJ2-7; 9 bases agree with TRBD1. From germline, CDR1 is SGHVS and CDR2 FQNEAQ. The CDR3 has 19 residues. V was pared by 5 bases and J by 6 bases, with 23 bases of the junction left unmatched. In nucleotides, the CDR3 is TGTGCCAGCAGCCTAGGGGGACAGGGCGCGGCCGCCGTAACCACCGAGCAGTACTTC. Protein product: CASSLGGQGAAAVTTEQYF.

This chain joins TRBV2 and TRBJ1-5; the D gene is possibly TRBD1 (6 bases). Germline CDR1 and CDR2: SNHLY and FYNNEI. This CDR3 contains 12 residues. The V end lost 10 bases, the J end lost 5 bases, and 12 bases lay between the germline ends. CDR3 sequence reads: CAIGQSHQPQHF. As DNA, the CDR3 is TGTGCCATCGGACAGAGCCATCAGCCCCAGCATTTT.

The chain carries TRBV5-1 and TRBJ1-3, with D unresolved. The CDR3 runs 14 residues. Germline loops: CDR1 SGHRS, CDR2 YFSETQ. The V end was cut by 0 bases, the J end by 7 bases, with 11 bases between. CDR3 sequence (DNA): TGCGCCAGCAGCTTGGAACTTCAAGGCAACACCATATATTTT. Its translation is CASSLELQGNTIYF.

This clone occurred a few times. CDR3 loop: CASSTGTGTTDTQYF. In DNA, the CDR3 is TGTGCCAGCAGCACGGGGACAGGGACCACAGATACGCAGTATTTT. The V call is TRBV7-3, the J call TRBJ2-3; 9 bases align to TRBD1. V dropped 5 bases and J dropped 2; count of bases not matched to a gene: 5. Germline values: CDR1 SGHTA, CDR2 FQGTGA. This CDR3 contains 15 residues.

V is TRBV7-9 and J is TRBJ1-2; perhaps TRBD1 as D (6 bases). The ends were cut back, 5 bases at V and 2 bases at J, with 12 bases in the middle. Germline lookup yields CDR1 SEHNR and CDR2 FQNEAQ (reference sequence). CDR3 length: 14 residues. CDR3 DNA: TGTGCCAGCAGCCTTGGACAGTCGAACTATGGCTACACCTTC. This translates into CASSLGQSNYGYTF.

This chain connects TRBV5-1 to TRBJ2-3; 8 nucleotides line up with TRBD2. The V gene's germline CDR1 is SGHRS and CDR2 YFSETQ. CDR3 length equals 14 residues. Losses at the gene ends were 5 bases for V and 2 bases for J; bases not matched to a gene: 4. The CDR3 here is CASRIAGYTDTQYF. The CDR3 DNA follows: TGCGCCAGCAGAATAGCGGGGTACACAGATACGCAGTATTTT.

This clone was counted between two and nine times. The chain carries TRBV7-9 and TRBJ1-1; maybe TRBD1 (5 bases). V was shortened by 1 base and J by 0 bases, with 9 bases between the two germline ends. The germline gives CDR1 SEHNR, CDR2 FQNEAQ (reference sequence). The CDR3 is 15 residues long. The chain's CDR3 is CASSLVLGLNTEAFF. For the CDR3, the DNA is TGTGCCAGCAGCTTAGTATTGGGGCTGAACACTGAAGCTTTCTTT.

The V and J genes are TRBV6-4 and TRBJ1-5; D unresolved. V lost 4 bases and J 7 bases, leaving 11 bases between the germline ends. This CDR3 is 13 amino acids long. Germline V lookup: CDR1 MRHNA, CDR2 SNTAGT. In nucleotides, the CDR3 is TGTGCCAGCAGTGTTGAGGGCGGCCAGCCCCAGCATTTT. Its protein product is CASSVEGGQPQHF.

The rearrangement links TRBV6-5 to TRBJ2-7, with 9 bases matching TRBD2. In germline, CDR1 is MNHEY, CDR2 SVGAGI. V gave up 2 bases and J gave up 2 bases; unmatched junction bases: 4. The CDR3 consists of 15 residues. CDR3 sequence: CASSYGSSGTYEQYF. The CDR3 DNA reads as TGTGCCAGCAGTTACGGGTCTAGCGGGACCTACGAGCAGTACTTC.

The V gene is TRBV11-3, the J gene TRBJ2-2; D gene uncertain. Per the germline V gene, CDR1 is SGHNT and CDR2 is YENEEA. V lost 3 bases, J lost 6 bases, and 8 bases lay in between. There are 13 residues in the CDR3. DNA for the CDR3: TGTGCCAGCAGCTTTTCCGAGGCCGGGGAGCTGTTTTTT. Translated: CASSFSEAGELFF.

V is TRBV6-1 and J is TRBJ2-3; TRBD2 aligns across 12 bases. Germline trimming cut 4 bases from V and 1 base from J; bases unmatched to any gene: 9. The germline V gene has CDR1 MNHNS and CDR2 SASEGT. The CDR3 runs to 18 residues. CDR3 loop: CASSALAGGPRGTDTQYF. In DNA, the CDR3 is TGTGCCAGCAGTGCCCTAGCGGGGGGGCCCCGTGGCACAGATACGCAGTATTTT.

The chain links TRBV28 to TRBJ1-1; 7 positions agree with TRBD1. The CDR3 is made up of 13 amino acids. Germline lookup yields CDR1 MDHEN and CDR2 SYDVKM. The ends lost 6 bases at V and 6 bases at J; junction bases unmatched: 7. This CDR3 is CASSQQGIAEAFF. The CDR3 DNA sequence: TGTGCCAGCAGCCAACAGGGGATCGCTGAAGCTTTCTTT.

This clone occurred once. The chain couples TRBV15 to TRBJ2-1, with D possibly TRBD2 on 5 matching bases. The germline gives CDR1 LNHNV, CDR2 YYDKDF (reference sequence). V was pared by 8 bases and J by 7 bases, with 18 bases between. This CDR3 contains 14 residues. The CDR3 DNA reads as TGTGCCACCGCCCCCCTTAGGACTCCTAATGAGCAGTTCTTC. It is translated as CATAPLRTPNEQFF.

J is TRBJ2-3 and V is TRBV5-1; the D is unclear. With 3 bases removed from V and 1 base from J, the gap between germline ends came to 9 bases. In germline, CDR1 is SGHRS, CDR2 YFSETQ. The CDR3 runs to 14 residues. The CDR3 spells CASSSQSRTDTQYF. DNA of the CDR3: TGCGCCAGCAGCTCCCAAAGCCGCACAGATACGCAGTATTTT.

The rearrangement links TRBV18 to TRBJ2-6; D is possibly TRBD1 (6 bases). V was pared by 6 bases and J by 0 bases, with 12 bases between. Germline V CDR1 and CDR2: KGHSH, LQKENI. The CDR3 is 16 amino acids. Here the CDR3 reads CASSRQESSGANVLTF. The CDR3, as DNA: TGTGCCAGCTCGCGACAGGAGAGCTCTGGGGCCAACGTCCTGACTTTC. The complete variable domain, with remaining parts taken from reference TRBV18 and TRBJ2-6, reads NAGVMQNPRHLVRRRGQEARLRCSPMKGHSHVYWYRQLPEEGLKFMVYLQKENIIDESGMPKERFSAEFPKEGPSILRIQQVVRGDSAAYFCASSRQESSGANVLTFGAGSRLTVL.